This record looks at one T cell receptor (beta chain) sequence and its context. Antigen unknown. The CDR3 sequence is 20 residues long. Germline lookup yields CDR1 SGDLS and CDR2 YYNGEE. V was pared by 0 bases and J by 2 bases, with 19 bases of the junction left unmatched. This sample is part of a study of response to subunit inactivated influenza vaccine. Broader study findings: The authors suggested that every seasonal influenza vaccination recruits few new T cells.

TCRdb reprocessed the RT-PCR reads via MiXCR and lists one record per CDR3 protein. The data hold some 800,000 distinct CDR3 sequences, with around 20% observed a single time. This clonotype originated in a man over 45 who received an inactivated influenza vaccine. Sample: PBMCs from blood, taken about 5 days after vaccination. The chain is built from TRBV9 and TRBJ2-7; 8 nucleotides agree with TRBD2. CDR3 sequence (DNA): TGTGCCAGCAGCGTAGTATTTGGAATAATGTGGCGGGGGGTCACCTACGAGCAGTACTTC. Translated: CASSVVFGIMWRGVTYEQYF.